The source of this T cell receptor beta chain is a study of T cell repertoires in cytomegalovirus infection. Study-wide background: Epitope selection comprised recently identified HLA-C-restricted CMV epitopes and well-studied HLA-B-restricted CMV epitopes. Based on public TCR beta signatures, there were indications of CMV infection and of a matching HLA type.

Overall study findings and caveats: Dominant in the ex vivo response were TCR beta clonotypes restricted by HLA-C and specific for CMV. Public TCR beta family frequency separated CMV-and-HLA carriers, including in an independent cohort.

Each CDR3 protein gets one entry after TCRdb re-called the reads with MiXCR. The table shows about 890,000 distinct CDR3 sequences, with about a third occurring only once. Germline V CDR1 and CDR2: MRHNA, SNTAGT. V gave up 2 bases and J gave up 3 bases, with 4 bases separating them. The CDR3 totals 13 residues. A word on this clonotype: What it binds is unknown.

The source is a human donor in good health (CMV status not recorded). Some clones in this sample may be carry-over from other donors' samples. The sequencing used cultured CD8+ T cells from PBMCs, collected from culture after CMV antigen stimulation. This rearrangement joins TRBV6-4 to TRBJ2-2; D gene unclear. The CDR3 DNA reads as TGTGCCAGCAGTGACAGATACACCGGGGAGCTGTTTTTT. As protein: CASSDRYTGELFF.